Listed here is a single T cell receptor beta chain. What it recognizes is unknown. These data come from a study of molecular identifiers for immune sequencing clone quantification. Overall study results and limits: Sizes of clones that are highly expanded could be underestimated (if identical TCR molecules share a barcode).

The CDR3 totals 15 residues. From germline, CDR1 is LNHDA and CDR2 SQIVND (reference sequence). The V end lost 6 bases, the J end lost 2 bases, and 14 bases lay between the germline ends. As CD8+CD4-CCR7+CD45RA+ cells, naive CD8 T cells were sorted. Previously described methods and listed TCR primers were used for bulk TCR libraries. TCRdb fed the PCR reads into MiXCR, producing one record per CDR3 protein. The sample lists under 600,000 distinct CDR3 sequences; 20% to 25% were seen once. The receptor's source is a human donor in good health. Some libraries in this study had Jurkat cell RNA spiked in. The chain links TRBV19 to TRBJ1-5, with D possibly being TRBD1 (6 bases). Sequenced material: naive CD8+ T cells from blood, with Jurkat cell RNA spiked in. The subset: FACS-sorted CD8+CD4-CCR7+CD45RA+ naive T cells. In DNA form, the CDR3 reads TGTGCCAGTAGAGTTACAGGGTACGGCAATCAGCCCCAGCATTTT. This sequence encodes CASRVTGYGNQPQHF.